The 20 T cell receptor beta chains given below trace back to one sample, sequenced in a study of CD8+ T cells in alopecia areata. Extracted RNA was reverse transcribed into cDNA, the sequencing template. The table came from immunoSEQ multiplex PCR; TCRdb's copy has only in-frame clones and leaves some out. Of 250,000 or so clones listed, roughly two thirds are singletons. This specimen was CD4+ T cells sorted from blood, taken at week 0. Receptors originate from a human donor with alopecia areata.

This clone has just a few counts. The CDR3 bases are TGTGCCATCAGCGGGGGAGGGACAGGGAACTCTGGAAACACCATATATTTT. Protein product: CAISGGGTGNSGNTIYF. The chain uses TRBV10-3 and TRBJ1-3; 9 bases are shared with TRBD1. Germline V gene data show CDR1 as ENHRY and CDR2 as SYGVKD. V was clipped by 6 bases and J by 0 bases; unmatched bases: 9. This CDR3 is built from 17 residues.

This clone was counted only a few times. The chain couples TRBV19 to TRBJ2-7; 8 bases line up with TRBD1. CDR1 is LNHDA and CDR2 is SQIVND in the germline V gene (reference sequence). V was pared by 2 bases and J by 6 bases, with 15 bases of the junction left unmatched. The CDR3 covers 17 residues. The CDR3 region is CASSISPGHRGVFEQYF. CDR3 DNA: TGTGCCAGTAGTATAAGCCCTGGGCACAGGGGGGTTTTCGAGCAGTACTTC. Full variable domain (missing parts from reference TRBV19 and TRBJ2-7): DGGITQSPKYLFRKEGQNVTLSCEQNLNHDAMYWYRQDPGQGLRLIYYSQIVNDFQKGDIAEGYSVSREKKESFPLTVTSAQKNPTAFYLCASSISPGHRGVFEQYFGPGTRLTVT.

V gene TRBV30 combines with J gene TRBJ1-2; D is possibly TRBD1 (6 bases). CDR1 is GTSNPN and CDR2 is SVGIG in the germline V gene (reference sequence). The CDR3 contains 16 residues. Trimming pared 2 bases from V and 6 bases from J, leaving 22 bases between. The CDR3 DNA reads as TGTGCCTGGAGTCACCGGACAGTGCCCGCGGGCCATGGCTACACCTTC. It is translated as CAWSHRTVPAGHGYTF.

This clone showed up just a few times. V gene TRBV9 combines with J gene TRBJ2-5, with 7 bases aligning to TRBD1. The CDR3 totals 14 residues. V dropped 4 bases and J dropped 2; count of bases not matched to a gene: 5. In germline, CDR1 is SGDLS, CDR2 YYNGEE. The CDR3 nucleotides read TGTGCCAGCAGCCCAAGACAGGGACAAGAGACCCAGTACTTC. Amino acid sequence: CASSPRQGQETQYF.

The chain combines TRBV4-3 with TRBJ2-3; D is unresolved. CDR1 LGHNA and CDR2 YSLEER come from the germline V gene. Trimming shortened V by 4 bases and J by 7 bases, and 24 bases separated the two germline ends. CDR3 length: 17 residues. The CDR3 loop reads CASSPQAPYQPMHTQYF. CDR3 coding DNA: TGCGCCAGCAGCCCCCAGGCGCCCTACCAGCCCATGCATACGCAGTATTTT.

In regard to this clone: The same CDR3 is also encoded by other DNA sequences in this sample. The chain links TRBV9 to TRBJ1-1; no firm D call. V lost 2 bases and J lost 0, with 8 bases in between. The CDR3 length is 14 residues. Germline values: CDR1 SGDLS, CDR2 YYNGEE. CDR3 residues: CASSVGSLNTEAFF. The DNA for the CDR3 is TGTGCCAGCAGCGTTGGCAGCCTGAACACTGAAGCTTTCTTT.

The chain recombines TRBV7-9 with TRBJ2-7; D gene unclear. CDR1 is SEHNR and CDR2 is FQNEAQ in the germline V gene (reference sequence). This CDR3 comprises 10 residues. Trimming removed 5 bases from V and 2 bases from J, with 1 base in between. The CDR3 DNA reads TGTGCCAGCAGCCCCTACGAGCAGTACTTC. Its translation is CASSPYEQYF.

This chain connects TRBV5-1 to TRBJ2-1; the match to TRBD1 covers 8 bases. J gave up 6 bases and V 0 bases, and 5 bases lay outside the gene matches. Germline V gene lookup returns CDR1 SGHRS and CDR2 YFSETQ. The CDR3 runs to 15 residues. CDR3 loop: CASSLGQGARNEQFF. CDR3 bases: TGCGCCAGCAGCTTGGGCCAGGGGGCGCGCAATGAGCAGTTCTTC.

A few counts support this clone. This chain connects TRBV30 to TRBJ1-6; D gene uncertain. V lost 0 bases and J lost 7, with 4 bases in between. Looked up from germline, CDR1 is GTSNPN and CDR2 is SVGIG (reference sequence). This CDR3 contains 12 residues. In DNA form, the CDR3 reads TGTGCCTGGAGTGTACAGAATTCACCCCTCCACTTT. As protein: CAWSVQNSPLHF.

The chain has TRBV7-3 and TRBJ1-1; D gene ambiguous. The CDR3 runs to 14 residues. Trimming shortened V by 5 bases and J by 1 base, and 11 bases separated the two germline ends. Germline V gene data show CDR1 as SGHTA and CDR2 as FQGTGA. In DNA, the CDR3 is TGTGCCAGCAGCACGGGAGGGCCGAACACTGAAGCTTTCTTT. As protein: CASSTGGPNTEAFF.

The chain employs TRBV7-2 and TRBJ2-7, with D unresolved. CDR1 SGHTA and CDR2 FQGNSA come from the germline V gene. Trimming took off 0 bases at V and 5 bases at J, with 14 bases between the two ends. The CDR3 length is 15 residues. Here the CDR3 reads CASSLALGIGHEQYF. The CDR3 region has the DNA TGTGCCAGCAGCTTAGCGCTGGGTATCGGCCACGAGCAGTACTTC.

This clone was recorded once. V and J are TRBV29-1 and TRBJ2-5; D uncertain. Germline-derived CDR1 and CDR2 are SQVTM and ANQGSEA. This CDR3 comprises 12 residues. With 4 bases removed from V and 5 bases from J, the gap between germline ends came to 11 bases. Here the CDR3 reads CSVGAITETQYF. As DNA, the CDR3 is TGCAGCGTTGGGGCCATCACGGAGACCCAGTACTTC. Drawing the rest from reference TRBV29-1 and TRBJ2-5, the complete variable domain is SAVISQKPSRDICQRGTSLTIQCQVDSQVTMMFWYRQQPGQSLTLIATANQGSEATYESGFVIDKFPISRPNLTFSTLTVSNMSPEDSSIYLCSVGAITETQYFGPGTRLLVL.

This clone has only a few counts. Other DNA sequences of this sample code for an identical CDR3. The chain joins TRBV29-1 to TRBJ2-5, with 8 bases matching TRBD1. Germline V gene sequence: CDR1 SQVTM, CDR2 ANQGSEA. Trimming removed 2 bases from V and 5 bases from J; junction bases left unmatched: 1. The CDR3 extends over 12 amino acids. The chain's CDR3 is CSVETGGETQYF. The CDR3 DNA follows: TGCAGCGTTGAAACAGGGGGGGAGACCCAGTACTTC.

This sequence joins TRBV7-2 and TRBJ1-1; D is ambiguous. The V gene lost 8 bases and the J gene lost 0 bases, with 10 bases spanning the gap. In germline, CDR1 is SGHTA, CDR2 FQGNSA. The CDR3 runs to 13 residues. The CDR3 DNA is TGTGCCAGCCTCAGGCTACTGAACACTGAAGCTTTCTTT. This gives the protein CASLRLLNTEAFF.

This clone was observed a few times. The CDR3 DNA follows: TGTGCCAGCTCCCGGTGGGGACAACCCCTCTCTGGAAACACCATATATTTT. Translation: CASSRWGQPLSGNTIYF. V is TRBV5-6 and J is TRBJ1-3; possibly TRBD1 for D (6 bases). The CDR3 runs 17 residues. Between the trimmed V and J ends, which lost 7 bases and 0 bases, there was a span of 20 bases. Looked up from germline, CDR1 is SGHDT and CDR2 is YYEEEE.

J is TRBJ1-4 and V is TRBV5-6; unclear D gene. The V end lost 4 bases, the J end lost 0 bases, and 7 bases lay between the germline ends. Germline CDR1 reads SGHDT; CDR2 reads YYEEEE. The length of the CDR3 is 14 residues. CDR3 amino acids: CASSLDATNEKLFF. CDR3 sequence (DNA): TGTGCCAGCAGCCTGGACGCAACTAATGAAAAACTGTTTTTT.

This clone showed up just once. CDR3 residues: CAWNLAGELFF. In nucleotides, the CDR3 is TGTGCCTGGAATCTAGCTGGGGAGCTGTTTTTT. The genes are TRBV30 and TRBJ2-2; D might be TRBD2 (5 bases). The germline V and J ends were trimmed by 4 bases and 8 bases, with 8 bases remaining between them. The germline CDR1 and CDR2 sequences are GTSNPN and SVGIG (reference sequence). The CDR3 length is 11 residues.

The CDR3: CASSEGARVETQYF. CDR3 DNA: TGCGCCAGCAGCGAAGGGGCGAGGGTAGAGACCCAGTACTTC. The chain employs TRBV5-1 and TRBJ2-5; D tentatively fits TRBD1 or TRBD2 (5 bases each). CDR3 length equals 14 residues. Per germline, CDR1 SGHRS and CDR2 YFSETQ. Between the trimmed V and J ends, which lost 4 bases and 4 bases, there was a span of 14 bases.

The rearrangement uses TRBV2 and TRBJ1-2, with 8 bases that match TRBD1. Trimming removed 5 bases from V and 3 bases from J; junction bases left unmatched: 8. The CDR3 runs to 15 residues. Germline-derived CDR1 and CDR2 are SNHLY and FYNNEI. CDR3 in amino acids: CASSTLTGDHYGYTF. The CDR3 region has the DNA TGTGCCAGCAGTACCCTGACAGGGGATCACTATGGCTACACCTTC.

The genes are TRBV5-6 and TRBJ1-6; D is unclear. This CDR3 is built from 16 residues. Germline V gene data show CDR1 as SGHDT and CDR2 as YYEEEE. V gave up 1 base and J gave up 0 bases, with 8 bases separating them. In DNA form, the CDR3 reads TGTGCCAGCAGCTTGTTCGGGAGCTCCTATAATTCACCCCTCCACTTT. Translation: CASSLFGSSYNSPLHF. The variable domain in full, completed from reference TRBV5-6 and TRBJ1-6, reads DAGVTQSPTHLIKTRGQQVTLRCSPKSGHDTVSWYQQALGQGPQFIFQYYEEEERQRGNFPDRFSGHQFPNYSSELNVNALLLGDSALYLCASSLFGSSYNSPLHFGNGTRLTVT.